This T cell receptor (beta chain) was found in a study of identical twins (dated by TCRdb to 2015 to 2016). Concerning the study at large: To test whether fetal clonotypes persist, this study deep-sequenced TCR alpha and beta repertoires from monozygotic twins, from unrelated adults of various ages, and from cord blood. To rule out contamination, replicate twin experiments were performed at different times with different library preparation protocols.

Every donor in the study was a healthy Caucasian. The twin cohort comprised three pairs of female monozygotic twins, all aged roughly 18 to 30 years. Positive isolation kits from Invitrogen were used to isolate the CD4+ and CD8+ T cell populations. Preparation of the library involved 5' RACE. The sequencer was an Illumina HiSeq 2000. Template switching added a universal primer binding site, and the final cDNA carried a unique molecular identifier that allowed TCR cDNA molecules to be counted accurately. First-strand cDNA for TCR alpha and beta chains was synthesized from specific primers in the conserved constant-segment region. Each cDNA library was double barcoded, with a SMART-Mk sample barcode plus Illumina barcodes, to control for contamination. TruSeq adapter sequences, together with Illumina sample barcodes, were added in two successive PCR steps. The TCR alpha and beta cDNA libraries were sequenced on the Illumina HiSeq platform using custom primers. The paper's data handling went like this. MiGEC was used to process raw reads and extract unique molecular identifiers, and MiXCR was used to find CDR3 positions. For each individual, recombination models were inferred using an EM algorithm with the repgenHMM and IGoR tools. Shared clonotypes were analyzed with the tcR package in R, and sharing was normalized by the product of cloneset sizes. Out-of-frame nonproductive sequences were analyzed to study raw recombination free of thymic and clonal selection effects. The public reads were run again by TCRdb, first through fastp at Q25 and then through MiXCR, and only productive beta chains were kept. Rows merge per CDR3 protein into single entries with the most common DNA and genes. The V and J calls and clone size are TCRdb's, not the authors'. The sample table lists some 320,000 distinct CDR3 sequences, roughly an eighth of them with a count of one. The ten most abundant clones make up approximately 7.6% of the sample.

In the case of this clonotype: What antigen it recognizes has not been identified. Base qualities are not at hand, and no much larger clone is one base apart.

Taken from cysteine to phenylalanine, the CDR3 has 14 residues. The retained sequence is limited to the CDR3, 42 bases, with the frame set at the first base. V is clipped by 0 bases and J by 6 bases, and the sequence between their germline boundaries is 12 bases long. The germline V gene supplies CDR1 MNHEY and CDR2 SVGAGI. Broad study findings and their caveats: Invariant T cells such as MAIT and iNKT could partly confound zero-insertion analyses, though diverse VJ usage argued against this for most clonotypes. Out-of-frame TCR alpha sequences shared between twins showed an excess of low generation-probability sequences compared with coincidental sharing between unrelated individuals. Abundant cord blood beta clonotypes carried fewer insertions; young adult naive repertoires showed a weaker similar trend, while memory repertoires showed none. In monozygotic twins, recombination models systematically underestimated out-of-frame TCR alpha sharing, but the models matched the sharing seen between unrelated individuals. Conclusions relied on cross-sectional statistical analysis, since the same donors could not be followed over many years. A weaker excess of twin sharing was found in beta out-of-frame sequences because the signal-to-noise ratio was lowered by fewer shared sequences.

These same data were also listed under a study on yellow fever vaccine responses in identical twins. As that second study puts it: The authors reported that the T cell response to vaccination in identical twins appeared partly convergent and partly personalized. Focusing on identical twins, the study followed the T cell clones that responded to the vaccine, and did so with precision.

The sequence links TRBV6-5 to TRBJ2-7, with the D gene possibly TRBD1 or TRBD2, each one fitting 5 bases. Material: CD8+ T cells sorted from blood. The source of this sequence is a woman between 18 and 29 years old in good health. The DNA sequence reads TGTGCCAGCAGTTACTCGAGTTGGGGGAGCGAGCAGTACTTC. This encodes CASSYSSWGSEQYF.